The 5 T cell receptor beta chains reported below all come from one sample, sequenced in a study of control samples from healthy donors and cancer patients. Libraries were prepared by immunoSEQ multiplex PCR; TCRdb keeps only in-frame clonotypes and omits some of them. The sample has 95,000 to 150,000 clones, roughly 87% seen once. Specimen: blood. The receptors shown here come from a man aged 35-49 years in good health.

This clone has only a few counts. This chain connects TRBV4-1 to TRBJ2-7; 10 bases fit TRBD2. Germline CDR1 and CDR2: MGHRA and YSYEKL. The junction had 5 bases not matched to a gene; V was cut back by 2 bases and J by 1 base. The CDR3 is 16 amino acids. In DNA, the CDR3 is TGCGCCAGCAGCCAACGATTGACTAGCGGGTCCTACGAGCAGTACTTC. Translation: CASSQRLTSGSYEQYF.

The chain is built from TRBV7-3 and TRBJ2-3, with 8 bases identical to TRBD2. The CDR3 extends over 17 amino acids. Germline CDR1 and CDR2: SGHTA and FQGTGA. V gave up 5 bases and J gave up 1 base; unmatched junction bases: 11. The CDR3 DNA sequence: TGTGCCAGCAGCCCCGCGGGGGGTATGTTAGGCACAGATACGCAGTATTTT. As protein: CASSPAGGMLGTDTQYF.

The chain uses TRBV13 and TRBJ2-1, with D tentatively TRBD2 (6 bases). CDR3 size: 14 residues. CDR1 is PRHDT and CDR2 is FYEKMQ in the germline V gene (reference sequence). Between the trimmed V and J ends, which lost 5 bases and 0 bases, there was a span of 8 bases. CDR3 nucleotide sequence: TGTGCCAGCAGCGCGGGGCGCTCCTACAATGAGCAGTTCTTC. This encodes CASSAGRSYNEQFF.

The chain has TRBV7-2 and TRBJ1-5; D is possibly TRBD1 (5 bases). V was shortened by 4 bases and J by 4 bases, with 8 bases between the two germline ends. The germline V gene encodes CDR1 SGHTA and CDR2 FQGNSA. CDR3 size: 13 residues. The CDR3 region is CASSSQGNQPQHF. The CDR3 DNA sequence: TGTGCCAGCAGCTCCCAGGGTAATCAGCCCCAGCATTTT.

The J gene is TRBJ2-7, the V gene TRBV4-1; the D gene is possibly TRBD1 (5 bases). The CDR3 runs to 13 residues. V gave up 0 bases and J gave up 3 bases, with 6 bases separating them. CDR1 is MGHRA and CDR2 is YSYEKL in the germline V gene. The CDR3 DNA follows: TGCGCCAGCAGCCAAGATCAGGGCTACGAGCAGTACTTC. Protein: CASSQDQGYEQYF.